A selection of T cell receptor beta chains follows, all from one sample in a study of identical twins. TCRdb passed the 5' RACE reads through MiXCR, listing each CDR3 protein once. The sample has approximately 240,000 distinct CDR3 sequences; about 14% are singletons. Input material: memory (CD45RO+) T cells sorted from blood. The receptors were gathered from a woman younger than 35 in good health. Both conserved end residues are part of each CDR3.

TRBV4-3,TRBJ2-7,CASSTGGDGSYEQYF
TRBV29-1,TRBJ2-2,CSVRLAVDGELFF
TRBV9,TRBJ1-1,CASSVVEGSGAFF
TRBV27,TRBJ1-2,CASSLQGGNYGYTF
TRBV12-3/TRBV12-4,TRBJ1-1,CASSLRGVTEAFF
TRBV5-1,TRBJ2-3,CASSRYSTGPLTDTQYF
TRBV5-1,TRBJ2-7,CASSTRGGSEQYF
TRBV12-3/TRBV12-4,TRBJ2-5,CASSSRGSGGRSETQYF
TRBV7-3,TRBJ2-3,CASSLLGGADTQYF
TRBV5-6,TRBJ1-1,CASSLIWAGSLNTEAFF
TRBV7-3,TRBJ2-3,CASSLGVASEDTQYF
TRBV6-2/TRBV6-3,TRBJ2-1,CASEGGTSGSYEQFF
TRBV2,TRBJ1-1,CASSWTGVNTEAFF
TRBV27,TRBJ2-1,CASSFGVGGEQFF
TRBV30,TRBJ2-7,CAWSGGQGAFGEQYF
TRBV12-3/TRBV12-4,TRBJ2-3,CASNIQGLTDTQYF
TRBV10-3,TRBJ2-7,CAISMGLADSYEQYF
TRBV20-1,TRBJ1-3,CSALRGSHGNTIYF
TRBV6-1,TRBJ1-2,CASSRETGRGYTF
TRBV5-1,TRBJ2-7,CASRVRESYEQYF
TRBV6-4,TRBJ2-2,CASSVGQDTGELFF
TRBV5-8,TRBJ1-2,CASSFPRTGYTF
TRBV12-3/TRBV12-4,TRBJ1-1,CASSLGQGLIVAFF
TRBV7-7,TRBJ1-4,CASARGTHATNEKLFF
TRBV20-1,TRBJ2-7,CSAMPGTGKPYEQYF
TRBV12-3/TRBV12-4,TRBJ2-3,CASSPPASGKNTQYF
TRBV11-3,TRBJ2-1,CASSLGPWQQFF
TRBV20-1,TRBJ1-6,CSASTPGVNNSPLHF
TRBV10-3,TRBJ1-1,CAIGGVSSEAFF
TRBV12-3/TRBV12-4,TRBJ2-2,CASSRQLTGELFF
TRBV4-3,TRBJ1-6,CASSQGGQGNSPLHF
TRBV6-5,TRBJ2-7,CASSYKGQTYEQYF
TRBV2,TRBJ2-3,CASSPLVDTQYF
TRBV20-1,TRBJ2-7,CSARDWGASYEQYF
TRBV7-6,TRBJ2-2,CASSKRDLTTGELFF
TRBV3-1,TRBJ2-1,CASSQRGSSYNEQFF
TRBV18,TRBJ1-4,CASSLGQVNEKLFF
TRBV11-2,TRBJ2-5,CASSLVDETQYF
TRBV20-1,TRBJ2-7,CSASHPTREQYF
TRBV5-1,TRBJ1-2,CASSLVFYSNGYTF
TRBV12-3/TRBV12-4,TRBJ2-7,CASSKTVYEQYF
TRBV18,TRBJ2-7,CASSPVTSVATYEQYF
TRBV29-1,TRBJ2-5,CSVAGPGGETQYF
TRBV6-2/TRBV6-3,TRBJ2-1,CASSYSKYNEQFF
TRBV6-1,TRBJ2-7,CASSRQGINEQYF
TRBV7-9,TRBJ2-3,CASSLGGLADLTDTQYF
TRBV10-3,TRBJ2-1,CAISSGSYSYNEQFF
TRBV14,TRBJ1-4,CASSQGSDEKLFF
TRBV28,TRBJ2-6,CASSFASSGANVLTF
TRBV4-3,TRBJ2-1,CASSHKLGNEQFF
TRBV5-1,TRBJ2-1,CASSLGLRDSGGEQFF
TRBV7-9,TRBJ2-1,CASRAGSSYNEQFF